Sequencing of this TCR beta chain was carried out in a study of blood T cell repertoires in COVID-19. Study at large: The United States, Italy and Spain were the sources of the acute and convalescent COVID-19 samples. PBMCs, B-cell-depleted T cells, or T cells provided the cDNA or gDNA that made up the material.

J was trimmed by 4 bases and V by 2 bases; bases with no gene match: 3. There are 16 residues in the CDR3. Germline CDR1 and CDR2: SGDLS and YYNGEE. How the authors handled the data: Amplifying reference gene primers gave estimates of nucleated cell counts. The data were produced by immunoSEQ multiplex PCR, yet TCRdb's version contains in-frame clones alone and is incomplete. That table is the source of V, J and clone size, and D and trimming were worked out from the DNA. The table records over 100,000 clones, around nine tenths of them present only once. The chain is built from TRBV9 and TRBJ2-2; 12 nucleotides match TRBD2. The TCR was taken from a man in his forties with acute or convalescent COVID-19. Sequenced input: peripheral blood. The CDR3 sequence is CASSVLLAGGTGELFF. DNA for the CDR3: TGTGCCAGCAGCGTTTTACTAGCGGGAGGCACCGGGGAGCTGTTTTTT. Drawing the rest from reference TRBV9 and TRBJ2-2, the complete variable domain is DSGVTQTPKHLITATGQRVTLRCSPRSGDLSVYWYQQSLDQGLQFLIQYYNGEERAKGNILERFSAQQFPDLHSELNLSSLELGDSALYFCASSVLLAGGTGELFFGEGSRLTVL.